A single sample is the source of the 32 T cell receptor beta chains below, sequenced in a study of T cells in Graves' hyperthyroidism and ophthalmopathy. Researchers took RNA transcripts and amplified the TCR beta CDR3 regions from them. Initially, a first-round RT-PCR of the TCR CDR3 employed the HTBI primer set. TCRdb re-derived calls from the multiplex PCR reads in MiXCR, one entry per CDR3 protein. The sample consists of roughly 660,000 distinct CDR3 sequences, around a sixth of them appearing once. The sequencing sample was made of blood. These receptors came from a man in his fifties or sixties with Graves' hyperthyroidism.

Only a few counts were recorded for this clonotype. The V call is TRBV18, the J call TRBJ2-5; TRBD2 matches at 8 bases. Germline V gene sequence: CDR1 KGHSH, CDR2 LQKENI. V lost 2 bases to trimming and J lost 4 bases; unmatched junction nucleotides: 9. This CDR3 is built from 16 residues. CDR3: CASSPVQREMRETQYF. DNA for the CDR3: TGTGCCAGCTCACCAGTACAGCGGGAGATGAGAGAGACCCAGTACTTC.

This clonotype showed up many times. The chain combines TRBV12-3 or TRBV12-4 with TRBJ2-7, with a possible D match to TRBD2 (5 bases). V was trimmed by 0 bases and J by 5 bases, leaving 8 bases between them. The CDR3 consists of 13 residues. The DNA for the CDR3 is TGTGCCAGCAGTTTAGCGGGAGTCAACGAGCAGTACTTC. This gives the protein CASSLAGVNEQYF.

The genes are TRBV6-1 and TRBJ2-1, with 11 bases fitting TRBD1. Trimming at V came to 2 bases and at J to 8 bases, leaving 5 bases not matched to a gene. CDR1 MNHNS and CDR2 SASEGT come from the germline V gene. The CDR3 runs 15 residues. The CDR3 loop reads CASSESWTGGHEQFF. CDR3 in DNA: TGTGCCAGCAGTGAATCCTGGACAGGGGGCCATGAGCAGTTCTTC.

In this sample, this clonotype turned up a few times. CDR3 coding DNA: TGTGCCTGGTCTACGACGGGGGGCTACACCTTC. This translates into CAWSTTGGYTF. The chain employs TRBV30 and TRBJ1-2; D gene unclear. The ends were cut back, 5 bases at V and 8 bases at J, with 12 bases in the middle. The germline gives CDR1 GTSNPN, CDR2 SVGIG (reference sequence). The CDR3 totals 11 residues.

This clonotype was seen many times. The chain combines TRBV7-2 with TRBJ1-2; D gene unclear. In germline, CDR1 is SGHTA, CDR2 FQGNSA. CDR3 length: 13 residues. The ends were cut back, 1 base at V and 4 bases at J, with 7 bases in the middle. The CDR3, as DNA: TGTGCCAGCAGCTTAGGGACGGCCTATGGCTACACCTTC. Translation: CASSLGTAYGYTF.

This clonotype was picked up many times. The chain joins TRBV12-3 or TRBV12-4 to TRBJ2-6; D might be TRBD1 or TRBD2, each matching 6 bases. The CDR3 spans 15 residues. Between the trimmed V and J ends, which lost 5 bases and 2 bases, there was a span of 10 bases. The CDR3 bases are TGTGCCAGCAGTCCCCGGGGGCCTGGGGCCAACGTCCTGACTTTC. Its translation is CASSPRGPGANVLTF.

This clonotype has at least ten counts. This CDR3 is CASSRERERDEQFF. The CDR3 coding sequence is TGCGCCAGCTCCAGGGAGCGGGAGCGGGATGAGCAGTTCTTC. V gene TRBV5-1 combines with J gene TRBJ2-1, with TRBD2 matching 8 bases. The germline V gene has CDR1 SGHRS and CDR2 YFSETQ. Losses at the gene ends were 7 bases for V and 8 bases for J; bases not matched to a gene: 11. The CDR3 consists of 14 residues.

At least ten counts were recorded for this clonotype. The chain joins TRBV10-2 to TRBJ2-1; 10 bases match TRBD2. The V segment lost 6 bases and the J segment 7 bases; nucleotides outside the gene matches: 3. Germline lookup yields CDR1 WSHSY and CDR2 SAAADI. This CDR3 contains 13 residues. The CDR3 DNA reads as TGCGCCAGCAGGCTAGCGGGAGTTAATGAGCAGTTCTTC. Translated: CASRLAGVNEQFF.

This rearrangement joins TRBV15 to TRBJ1-4, with a possible D match to TRBD1 (6 bases). This CDR3 is 16 amino acids long. V lost 3 bases to trimming and J lost 4 bases, with 15 bases between them. CDR1 and CDR2 (germline): LNHNV, YYDKDF (reference sequence). The CDR3 nucleotides are TGTGCCACCAGCAGTCAACAGGGCGGATATAATGAAAAACTGTTTTTT. This codes for CATSSQQGGYNEKLFF.

In this sample, this clonotype turned up many times. The rearrangement joins TRBV7-9 to TRBJ2-5; 9 nucleotides line up with TRBD1. Germline V gene lookup returns CDR1 SEHNR and CDR2 FQNEAQ (reference sequence). This CDR3 has 18 amino acids. V trimming: 5 bases; J trimming: 5 bases; junction bases outside the gene matches: 18. In DNA form, the CDR3 reads TGTGCCAGCAGCCTCGAAAAAATGGGACAGGGAAAAAGGGAGACCCAGTACTTC. This codes for CASSLEKMGQGKRETQYF.

On this clonotype itself: Since a much larger clone is just one base distant, this may be a read error. The chain is built from TRBV14 and TRBJ1-1; D is unclear. The V end lost 2 bases, the J end lost 7 bases, and 14 bases lay between the germline ends. Germline V gives CDR1 SGHDN, CDR2 FVKESK. This CDR3 contains 14 residues. The CDR3 spells CASSQSRFTGEAFF. DNA for the CDR3: TGTGCCAGCAGCCAATCTCGATTCACGGGTGAAGCTTTCTTT. Looking up the rest from reference TRBV14 and TRBJ1-1 gives the full variable domain: EAGVTQFPSHSVIEKGQTVTLRCDPISGHDNLYWYRRVMGKEIKFLLHFVKESKQDESGMPNNRFLAERTGGTYSTLKVQPAELEDSGVYFCASSQSRFTGEAFFGQGTRLTVV.

This clonotype was detected ten times or more. The chain carries TRBV12-3 or TRBV12-4 and TRBJ2-3; D unresolved. V gave up 6 bases and J gave up 0 bases, with 10 bases separating them. The CDR3 is 14 residues long. The CDR3 DNA is TGTGCCAGCAGGCAGGTGGGGAGCACAGATACGCAGTATTTT. As protein: CASRQVGSTDTQYF.

This clonotype was detected a few times. The chain uses TRBV6-5 and TRBJ1-1, with D possibly matching TRBD1 (5 bases). The CDR3 runs 17 residues. V dropped 2 bases and J dropped 0 bases, with 16 bases sitting between them. CDR1 is MNHEY, CDR2 SVGAGI, per germline. CDR3 region: CASSYPRPRTLNTEAFF. The CDR3 DNA sequence: TGTGCCAGCAGTTACCCTCGCCCAAGGACACTGAACACTGAAGCTTTCTTT.

In this sample, this clonotype turned up many times. The rearrangement links TRBV28 to TRBJ1-1; 9 bases map to TRBD1. Germline values: CDR1 MDHEN, CDR2 SYDVKM. This CDR3 spans 15 amino acids. V was clipped by 6 bases and J by 4 bases; unmatched bases: 9. This CDR3 reads CASRRTGGAGTEAFF. The CDR3 coding sequence is TGTGCCAGCAGACGAACAGGGGGCGCGGGCACTGAAGCTTTCTTT.

This chain uses TRBV6-2 or TRBV6-3 with TRBJ2-7; D is uncertain. V was clipped by 2 bases and J by 5 bases, with 10 bases between them. CDR3 size: 13 residues. Germline loops: CDR1 MNHEY, CDR2 SVGEGT. The CDR3 bases are TGTGCCAGCAGTTACCCTGAGGTCCACGAGCAGTACTTC. It translates to CASSYPEVHEQYF.

Only a few counts were recorded for this clonotype. The J gene is TRBJ1-5, the V gene TRBV27, with 9 nucleotides matching TRBD1. There are 16 residues in the CDR3. Germline-derived CDR1 and CDR2 are MNHEY and SMNVEV (reference sequence). V gave up 6 bases and J gave up 0 bases; unmatched junction bases: 6. DNA for the CDR3: TGTGCCAGCAGCGGACAGGGGCGTGGTAGCAATCAGCCCCAGCATTTT. It yields the protein CASSGQGRGSNQPQHF.

This clonotype was seen more than once but under ten times. The gene calls are TRBV4-3 and TRBJ1-6; D is ambiguous. The CDR3 is 15 residues long. V dropped 2 bases and J dropped 7 bases, with 12 bases sitting between them. Germline V gene sequence: CDR1 LGHNA, CDR2 YSLEER. Here the CDR3 reads CASSQKSKANSPLHF. In DNA form, the CDR3 reads TGCGCCAGCAGCCAAAAGAGCAAGGCCAATTCACCCCTCCACTTT.

The chain carries TRBV30 and TRBJ2-7; TRBD1 aligns across 7 bases. The CDR3 totals 14 residues. V dropped 1 base and J dropped 3; count of bases not matched to a gene: 6. The germline V gene encodes CDR1 GTSNPN and CDR2 SVGIG (reference sequence). CDR3 nucleotide sequence: TGTGCCTGGAGTGGCCGGGACAGCTACTACGAGCAGTACTTC. It translates to CAWSGRDSYYEQYF.

Many counts were recorded for this clonotype. V and J are TRBV18 and TRBJ2-5; 9 nucleotides agree with TRBD1. Germline V CDR1 and CDR2: KGHSH, LQKENI. V shed 6 bases, J shed 2 bases, and the junction held 4 bases outside the gene matches. The CDR3 is made up of 14 amino acids. The CDR3 region is CASSLQGAQETQYF. CDR3 nucleotide sequence: TGTGCCAGCTCTCTACAGGGGGCTCAAGAGACCCAGTACTTC.

About this clonotype itself: One end of the junction fails to match germline, which may point to a read error. The chain uses TRBV28 and TRBJ1-5, with D possibly TRBD1 on 5 matching bases. Germline V gives CDR1 MDHEN, CDR2 SYDVKM. CDR3 length: 13 residues. The CDR3 region has the DNA TGTGCCAACAGTTTCCCAGGGCCTCAGCCCCAGCATTTT. Protein sequence: CANSFPGPQPQHF.

This clonotype has a handful of counts. V usage is TRBV19 and J usage is TRBJ2-7, with a tentative D call TRBD2 (5 bases). The CDR3 runs 14 residues. Germline CDR1 and CDR2: LNHDA and SQIVND (reference sequence). V dropped 1 base and J dropped 2 bases, with 9 bases sitting between them. Here the CDR3 reads CASSIADSAYEQYF. CDR3 bases: TGTGCCAGTAGTATAGCGGACTCCGCCTACGAGCAGTACTTC.

The chain couples TRBV6-6 to TRBJ1-3, with 7 bases aligning to TRBD1. Germline CDR1 and CDR2: MNHNY and SVGAGI (reference sequence). There are 14 residues in the CDR3. The V gene end was trimmed by 3 bases and the J gene end by 8 bases; junction bases not matched to a gene: 7. CDR3 loop: CASSYSPRGYTIYF. In DNA form, the CDR3 reads TGTGCCAGCAGTTATTCGCCCAGGGGGTACACCATATATTTT.

This clonotype was observed a few times. V and J are TRBV30 and TRBJ2-2; tentatively, D is TRBD1 (6 bases). CDR3 length: 14 residues. V was shortened by 5 bases and J by 5 bases, with 15 bases between the two germline ends. Germline V CDR1 and CDR2: GTSNPN, SVGIG (reference sequence). The CDR3 region is CAWCDGTRTGELFF. CDR3 in DNA: TGTGCCTGGTGCGATGGGACAAGGACCGGGGAGCTGTTTTTT. Full variable domain (outside the CDR3, taken from reference TRBV30 and TRBJ2-2): SQTIHQWPATLVQPVGSPLSLECTVEGTSNPNLYWYRQAAGRGLQLLFYSVGIGQISSEVPQNLSASRPQDRQFILSSKKLLLSDSGFYLCAWCDGTRTGELFFGEGSRLTVL.

This clonotype occurred many times. The rearrangement links TRBV18 to TRBJ2-4, with D hard to call. Deletions cut 2 bases from V and 8 bases from J, with 7 bases between. Germline V CDR1 and CDR2: KGHSH, LQKENI. CDR3 length equals 12 residues. The CDR3 DNA reads TGTGCCAGCTCACCAATTGGGGACATTCAGTACTTC. This gives the protein CASSPIGDIQYF.

This clonotype was seen at least ten times. The CDR3 sequence: CASSAVGTSGPRSTDTQYF. As DNA, the CDR3 is TGTGCCAGCAGCGCTGTTGGGACTAGCGGGCCTAGGAGCACAGATACGCAGTATTTT. V and J are TRBV2 and TRBJ2-3, with 12 bases that match TRBD2. Per the germline V gene, CDR1 is SNHLY and CDR2 is FYNNEI. Trimming removed 6 bases from V and 0 bases from J; junction bases left unmatched: 13. The CDR3 is 19 amino acids.

This clonotype was detected many times. The genes are TRBV18 and TRBJ1-1; possibly TRBD1 for D (5 bases). CDR3 length: 16 amino acids. Trimming shortened V by 2 bases and J by 2 bases, and 15 bases separated the two germline ends. Looked up from germline, CDR1 is KGHSH and CDR2 is LQKENI. In DNA, the CDR3 is TGTGCCAGCTCACCAGCGTACGGGACCCTCAACACTGAAGCTTTCTTT. This encodes CASSPAYGTLNTEAFF.

On this clonotype itself: One end of the junction does not line up with germline, which may come from a read error. V gene TRBV5-1 combines with J gene TRBJ2-7, with 7 bases matching TRBD1. The CDR3 spans 15 residues. CDR1 and CDR2 from the germline V gene are SGHRS and YFSETQ. CDR3: CASSFDGQDSDEQYF. The CDR3 DNA follows: TGCGCCAGCAGTTTCGACGGACAGGACTCCGACGAGCAGTACTTC.

V gene TRBV2 combines with J gene TRBJ1-2; TRBD1 agrees at 7 bases. The V gene end was trimmed by 6 bases and the J gene end by 13 bases; junction bases not matched to a gene: 14. Germline V CDR1 and CDR2: SNHLY, FYNNEI. The CDR3 is 13 residues long. The CDR3 bases are TGTGCCAGCAGCCCTCCCCTGGGACAGCGAATCACCTTC. Residues: CASSPPLGQRITF.

This clonotype was seen only a few times. A read error may account for a junction end that differs from germline. The CDR3 loop reads CASSPARSGGSQPKHF. In nucleotides, the CDR3 is TGTGCCAGCAGCCCCGCCCGGTCGGGTGGCAGTCAGCCCAAGCATTTT. The chain combines TRBV5-6 with TRBJ1-5; D remains ambiguous. The CDR3 extends over 16 amino acids. The germline V gene encodes CDR1 SGHDT and CDR2 YYEEEE.

This clonotype was counted between two and nine times. The chain uses TRBV5-1 and TRBJ2-1; TRBD1 matches at 10 bases. The CDR3 is 16 amino acids. Germline values: CDR1 SGHRS, CDR2 YFSETQ. Losses at the gene ends were 6 bases for V and 0 bases for J; bases not matched to a gene: 6. CDR3 region: CASNKRTGGSYNEQFF. The CDR3 nucleotides read TGCGCCAGCAACAAACGGACAGGGGGCTCCTACAATGAGCAGTTCTTC. The whole variable domain, remainder taken from reference TRBV5-1 and TRBJ2-1, is KAGVTQTPRYLIKTRGQQVTLSCSPISGHRSVSWYQQTPGQGLQFLFEYFSETQRNKGNFPGRFSGRQFSNSRSEMNVSTLELGDSALYLCASNKRTGGSYNEQFFGPGTRLTVL.

The chain has TRBV28 and TRBJ2-7; 7 bases match TRBD1. J gave up 2 bases and V 3 bases, and 7 bases lay outside the gene matches. The CDR3 is made up of 15 amino acids. Germline V gene sequence: CDR1 MDHEN, CDR2 SYDVKM. CDR3 region: CASSFERQGAYEQYF. CDR3 DNA: TGTGCCAGCAGTTTCGAGAGACAGGGAGCCTACGAGCAGTACTTC.

This clonotype was recorded at least ten times. The rearrangement links TRBV14 to TRBJ2-1; D may match TRBD1 or TRBD2 (5 bases each). The CDR3 runs to 13 residues. V lost 0 bases and J lost 8, with 8 bases in between. The germline gives CDR1 SGHDN, CDR2 FVKESK. As DNA, the CDR3 is TGTGCCAGCAGCCAAGAGGGGGTCTATGAGCAGTTCTTC. Translating gives CASSQEGVYEQFF. Combining the CDR3 with reference TRBV14 and TRBJ2-1 gives the whole variable domain EAGVTQFPSHSVIEKGQTVTLRCDPISGHDNLYWYRRVMGKEIKFLLHFVKESKQDESGMPNNRFLAERTGGTYSTLKVQPAELEDSGVYFCASSQEGVYEQFFGPGTRLTVL.